The 12 T cell receptor beta chains listed next were all sequenced from one sample in a study of blood T cells in healthy people across ages. Using a J-beta primer mix together with a sample-barcoded 5' primer, a second PCR was run for roughly 6 to 11 cycles. TCRdb recomputed calls from the 5' RACE reads with MiXCR, one row per CDR3 protein. Among over a million distinct CDR3 sequences, around 59% were seen once, and the ten largest hold more than 6%. The specimen was blood. The origin of the receptors is a man in his late teens or twenties in good health.

The rearrangement joins TRBV4-3 to TRBJ2-1; D not resolved. The germline gives CDR1 LGHNA, CDR2 YSLEER. CDR3 size: 12 residues. The germline V and J ends were trimmed by 8 bases and 3 bases, with 8 bases remaining between them. The CDR3 region has the DNA TGCGCCAGCGGTCATCTCTACAATGAGCAGTTCTTC. It codes for CASGHLYNEQFF.

The V call is TRBV5-1, the J call TRBJ2-3; TRBD1 is a possible D gene (5 bases). CDR1 and CDR2 from the germline V gene are SGHRS and YFSETQ. Trimming removed 4 bases from V and 0 bases from J, with 12 bases in between. The CDR3 covers 15 residues. This chain's CDR3 is CASSGTGLSTDTQYF. The CDR3 bases are TGCGCCAGCAGCGGAACAGGATTAAGCACAGATACGCAGTATTTT.

This clonotype was picked up a small number of times. The chain uses TRBV11-2 and TRBJ2-1, with TRBD2 identical over 7 bases. The trim removed 5 bases at V and 0 bases at J, leaving 13 bases unmatched. Per the germline V gene, CDR1 is SGHAT and CDR2 is FQNNGV. This CDR3 has 18 residues. The CDR3 sequence is CASSLLLAGETSYNEQFF. The CDR3, as DNA: TGTGCCAGCAGCCTCCTTCTGGCGGGAGAGACCTCCTACAATGAGCAGTTCTTC.

The chain combines TRBV5-1 with TRBJ2-2, with 11 positions matching TRBD1. This CDR3 has 19 residues. With 8 bases clipped from V and 0 bases from J, the junction kept 15 bases outside the gene matches. Looked up from germline, CDR1 is SGHRS and CDR2 is YFSETQ. This chain's CDR3 is CASNPGDRGAISNTGELFF. As DNA, the CDR3 is TGCGCCAGTAACCCCGGGGACAGGGGGGCGATTTCGAACACCGGGGAGCTGTTTTTT.

The V and J genes are TRBV27 and TRBJ2-7; 9 bases line up with TRBD2. The V segment lost 10 bases and the J segment 2 bases; nucleotides outside the gene matches: 6. The CDR3 totals 13 residues. Germline CDR1 is MNHEY and CDR2 is SMNVEV (reference sequence). The DNA for the CDR3 is TGTGCCACCTCAGCGGGAGGCCCCTACGAGCAGTACTTC. Translated: CATSAGGPYEQYF.

This clonotype has more than one count but fewer than ten. The chain is built from TRBV4-3 and TRBJ2-5; D perhaps matches TRBD2 (5 bases). The last part of the DNA fits TRBJ2-7 better; the J call may be wrong. The length of the CDR3 is 14 residues. The germline gives CDR1 LGHNA, CDR2 YSLEER. The CDR3 sequence: CASSQDLATFEQYF. CDR3 DNA: TGCGCCAGCAGCCAAGACCTAGCTACCTTCGAGCAGTACTTC.

This clonotype came up a few times. The chain is built from TRBV15 and TRBJ2-1; no firm D call. Germline values: CDR1 LNHNV, CDR2 YYDKDF (reference sequence). With 6 bases removed from V and 3 bases from J, the gap between germline ends came to 6 bases. The CDR3 consists of 12 residues. CDR3 DNA: TGTGCCACCAGTCCCAGCTACAATGAGCAGTTCTTC. Its translation: CATSPSYNEQFF.

In this sample, this clonotype turned up a few times. V is TRBV2 and J is TRBJ2-2, with 7 bases fitting TRBD2. The V gene's germline CDR1 is SNHLY and CDR2 FYNNEI. CDR3 length: 14 residues. V lost 9 bases, J lost 6 bases, and 10 bases stayed unmatched. The CDR3 reads CARGSGMGPGELFF. The CDR3 nucleotides read TGTGCCAGGGGAAGCGGGATGGGACCCGGGGAGCTGTTTTTT.

This clonotype was seen more than once but under ten times. This chain connects TRBV10-3 to TRBJ2-1; 10 bases line up with TRBD2. CDR1 and CDR2 (germline): ENHRY, SYGVKD. The CDR3 runs to 16 residues. V dropped 10 bases and J dropped 8; count of bases not matched to a gene: 17. Here the CDR3 DNA reads TGTGCCACCGGTGAGGTTCTAGCGGGAGTCGGCTATGAGCAGTTCTTC. This codes for CATGEVLAGVGYEQFF.

The CDR3 nucleotides are TGCGCCAGCAGCTGGGGGAATAGCTCCTACGAGCAGTACTTC. This translates into CASSWGNSSYEQYF. The chain is built from TRBV5-1 and TRBJ2-7; D may correspond to TRBD1 or TRBD2 (5 bases each). V shed 3 bases and J shed 0 bases, with 10 bases lying between them. The CDR3 has 14 residues. Germline loops: CDR1 SGHRS, CDR2 YFSETQ.

Only a few counts were recorded for this clonotype. This rearrangement joins TRBV7-2 to TRBJ2-5, with 8 bases aligning to TRBD1. Germline trimming cut 4 bases from V and 0 bases from J; bases unmatched to any gene: 13. Germline loops: CDR1 SGHTA, CDR2 FQGNSA. The CDR3 is 18 residues long. CDR3 loop: CASSSSIGTGPYQETQYF. CDR3 DNA sequence: TGTGCCAGCAGCTCCTCGATCGGGACAGGTCCCTACCAAGAGACCCAGTACTTC.

The chain uses TRBV29-1 and TRBJ2-5; 14 bases agree with TRBD2. This CDR3 is built from 14 residues. The V gene's germline CDR1 is SQVTM and CDR2 ANQGSEA. With 7 bases clipped from V and 9 bases from J, the junction kept 10 bases outside the gene matches. The CDR3 is CSGGLAGAGSSQYF. The CDR3 coding sequence is TGCAGCGGGGGACTAGCGGGGGCCGGTAGCTCCCAGTACTTC.